The 6 T cell receptor beta chains below come from one sample, sequenced in a study of T cell responses to AZD1222 COVID-19 vaccine. Method: immunoSEQ multiplex PCR; TCRdb's copy keeps in-frame clones and lacks some. The profile shows approximately 140,000 clones, around nine tenths of them singletons. This specimen consisted of peripheral blood, obtained 28 days after the second AZD1222 dose. Every receptor here comes from an adult who received the AZD1222 COVID-19 vaccine.

This rearrangement joins TRBV18 to TRBJ1-3; tentative D call: TRBD1 (5 bases). CDR1 is KGHSH, CDR2 LQKENI, per germline. The CDR3 loop spans 17 amino acids. Trimming took off 6 bases at V and 4 bases at J, with 22 bases between the two ends. The CDR3 protein is CASSPTPQTASGNTIYF. CDR3 bases: TGTGCCAGCTCCCCAACGCCGCAGACAGCCTCGGGAAACACCATATATTTT. Combining the CDR3 with reference TRBV18 and TRBJ1-3 gives the whole variable domain NAGVMQNPRHLVRRRGQEARLRCSPMKGHSHVYWYRQLPEEGLKFMVYLQKENIIDESGMPKERFSAEFPKEGPSILRIQQVVRGDSAAYFCASSPTPQTASGNTIYFGEGSWLTVV.

On this clone itself: A junction boundary mismatches the germline segment, possibly from a read error. The chain links TRBV5-8 to TRBJ2-1; a possible D gene is TRBD2 (5 bases). The CDR3 contains 15 residues. Germline V gene lookup returns CDR1 SGHTS and CDR2 YDEGEE. CDR3 protein: CASTLVGRAYNEQFF. CDR3 coding DNA: TGTGCCAGCACCTTGGTCGGGCGGGCCTACAATGAGCAGTTCTTC.

The V call is TRBV2, the J call TRBJ2-7; D is undetermined. The V gene's germline CDR1 is SNHLY and CDR2 FYNNEI. CDR3 size: 12 residues. Trimming removed 3 bases at V and 4 bases at J, with 7 bases between. The CDR3 loop is CASSELLYEQYF. As DNA, the CDR3 is TGTGCCAGCAGTGAGCTATTGTACGAGCAGTACTTC.

The rearrangement uses TRBV5-1 and TRBJ1-6, with unresolved D. The CDR3 covers 15 residues. The V gene lost 0 bases and the J gene lost 3 bases, with 7 bases spanning the gap. Looked up from germline, CDR1 is SGHRS and CDR2 is YFSETQ. CDR3 sequence (DNA): TGCGCCAGCAGCTTGGAAACAGACTATAATTCACCCCTCCACTTT. This sequence encodes CASSLETDYNSPLHF. The whole variable domain, remainder taken from reference TRBV5-1 and TRBJ1-6, is KAGVTQTPRYLIKTRGQQVTLSCSPISGHRSVSWYQQTPGQGLQFLFEYFSETQRNKGNFPGRFSGRQFSNSRSEMNVSTLELGDSALYLCASSLETDYNSPLHFGNGTRLTVT.

V gene TRBV2 combines with J gene TRBJ1-2, with D unresolved. The germline V and J ends were trimmed by 2 bases and 4 bases, with 14 bases remaining between them. Germline CDR1 is SNHLY and CDR2 is FYNNEI. This CDR3 has 15 residues. The CDR3 protein is CASSESPAPTYGYTF. CDR3 DNA: TGTGCCAGCAGTGAAAGCCCGGCACCTACCTATGGCTACACCTTC.

The genes are TRBV14 and TRBJ2-1; D possibly corresponds to TRBD2 (5 bases). The V end was cut by 1 base, the J end by 7 bases, with 11 bases between. The CDR3 consists of 14 residues. In germline, CDR1 is SGHDN, CDR2 FVKESK. The chain's CDR3 is CASSQVRGKNEQFF. The CDR3 bases are TGTGCCAGCAGCCAAGTCCGGGGAAAAAATGAGCAGTTCTTC.